A single sample is the source of the 9 T cell receptor beta chains below, sequenced in a study of blood T cells in healthy people across ages. Then a second PCR, running about 6 to 12 cycles, was carried out with a sample-barcoded 5' primer and a J-beta primer mix. From the 5' RACE reads, TCRdb called clonotypes with MiXCR, one entry per CDR3 protein. The table includes about 1.8 million distinct CDR3 sequences, around half detected once. Sequenced: blood. These receptors originate from a woman between 40 and 50 years old in good health.

The rearrangement links TRBV14 to TRBJ1-2; D perhaps matches TRBD1 (5 bases). The germline V gene encodes CDR1 SGHDN and CDR2 FVKESK. Trimming cost V 2 bases and J 4 bases, with 14 bases left between them. The CDR3 length is 15 residues. CDR3 amino acids: CASSQSMGDPYGYTF. The CDR3 DNA reads TGTGCCAGCAGCCAATCCATGGGGGACCCCTATGGCTACACCTTC. Combining the CDR3 with reference TRBV14 and TRBJ1-2 gives the whole variable domain EAGVTQFPSHSVIEKGQTVTLRCDPISGHDNLYWYRRVMGKEIKFLLHFVKESKQDESGMPNNRFLAERTGGTYSTLKVQPAELEDSGVYFCASSQSMGDPYGYTFGSGTRLTVV.

As DNA, the CDR3 is TGCAGCGTTGAAAGGGTTCGGACGAATGAGCAGTTCTTC. This encodes CSVERVRTNEQFF. The rearrangement uses TRBV29-1 and TRBJ2-1, with D unclear. The germline V and J ends were trimmed by 2 bases and 7 bases, with 12 bases remaining between them. Germline CDR1 SQVTM, CDR2 ANQGSEA. The CDR3 runs 13 residues.

This chain joins TRBV29-1 and TRBJ2-5; D tentatively reads TRBD1 or TRBD2 (5 bases each). Trimming stripped 2 bases from V and 11 bases from J, with 15 bases between. This CDR3 has 12 amino acids. CDR1 is SQVTM and CDR2 is ANQGSEA in the germline V gene. CDR3 protein: CSVELGTNEQYF. The CDR3 bases are TGCAGCGTTGAATTGGGGACCAATGAGCAGTACTTC.

The genes are TRBV1 and TRBJ2-3; the table's D call, TRBD2, has no DNA check behind it. TRBV1 is noted as a pseudogene. This CDR3 has 18 residues. CDR3 sequence (DNA): TGCACCAGCAGCCAAACGGTTACCAGCGGACGTAAACTCTATACGCAGTATTTT. Its translation: CTSSQTVTSGRKLYTQYF.

The V gene is TRBV20-1, the J gene TRBJ2-5; D unclear. The J call may be wrong; the DNA end is better matched by TRBJ2-7. Germline V gene data show CDR1 as DFQATT and CDR2 as SNEGSKA (reference sequence). The CDR3 runs to 15 residues. The DNA of the CDR3 is TGCAGTGCTAGAGGTAGAAGGGAATCAAGCTACGAGCAGTACTTC. Protein sequence: CSARGRRESSYEQYF.

The chain is built from TRBV7-9 and TRBJ2-1; 9 positions agree with TRBD1. Trimming removed 3 bases from V and 6 bases from J; junction bases left unmatched: 9. Germline-derived CDR1 and CDR2 are SEHNR and FQNEAQ (reference sequence). The CDR3 spans 16 residues. CDR3 nucleotide sequence: TGTGCCAGCAGCTTGACGGGGGGACAGGGAATCAATGAGCAGTTCTTC. Its protein is CASSLTGGQGINEQFF.

The chain recombines TRBV6-1 with TRBJ1-5; D not certain. The CDR3 is 16 amino acids. The germline V gene encodes CDR1 MNHNS and CDR2 SASEGT. Trimming left V 3 bases short and J 5 bases short, with 17 bases between. The CDR3 loop is CASSDGEGRFYQPQHF. The CDR3 DNA sequence: TGTGCCAGCAGTGATGGGGAGGGCAGGTTTTATCAGCCCCAGCATTTT.

This chain links TRBV11-2 with TRBJ2-5; TRBD1 agrees at 12 bases. The CDR3 is 22 residues long. V was clipped by 4 bases and J by 4 bases; unmatched bases: 25. Germline CDR1 reads SGHAT; CDR2 reads FQNNGV. CDR3 coding DNA: TGTGCCAGCAGCTCCATGGGATGGGACAGGGGGCAAGGGTCGGGCGCACCAGAGACCCAGTACTTC. As protein: CASSSMGWDRGQGSGAPETQYF.

This clonotype was detected a few times. The V gene is TRBV20-1, the J gene TRBJ2-7; D unclear. Germline V gene data show CDR1 as DFQATT and CDR2 as SNEGSKA (reference sequence). Trimming took off 6 bases at V and 0 bases at J, with 15 bases between the two ends. This CDR3 region has 14 residues. This CDR3 reads CSATHLSFSYEQYF. The CDR3 DNA follows: TGCAGTGCCACCCATCTAAGTTTCTCCTACGAGCAGTACTTC.